These T cell receptor beta chains were read from a single sample in a study of T cell responses to AZD1222 COVID-19 vaccine. TCRdb's copy holds only in-frame clones and misses some; the assay was immunoSEQ multiplex PCR. The data show some 130,000 clones, with about 93% seen just once and roughly 7% held by the top ten. The sequencing used peripheral blood, collected 28 days after the second AZD1222 dose. These receptors were obtained from an adult who received the AZD1222 COVID-19 vaccine. The CDR3 runs from the conserved cysteine through the conserved F or W. The D gene is left open where the match is weak. Where a row states a size, it is once, few, many or the class of an expanded clone; other rows omit it.

j_gene | abundance | d_gene | v_gene | CDR3nt | CDR3aa
TRBJ2-5 | NA | NA | TRBV19 | TGTGCCAGTAGTATAGCGGGGGGCGCGGAGACCCAGTACTTC | CASSIAGGAETQYF
TRBJ1-1 | NA | NA | TRBV5-1 | TGCGCCAGCAGCTTCGGGACGGAGAACACTGAAGCTTTCTTT | CASSFGTENTEAFF
TRBJ2-7 | NA | NA | TRBV6-5 | TGTGCCAGCAGTCTACCCTTGGGGGAGCAGTACTTC | CASSLPLGEQYF
TRBJ1-1 | NA | NA | TRBV5-4 | TGTGCCAGCAGCCGGGAGGTGGGCTCAAACACTGAAGCTTTCTTT | CASSREVGSNTEAFF
TRBJ1-1 | NA | NA | TRBV12-5 | TGTGCTAGTGGTTTGATCTCAACAAGTCGCGCTGAAGCTTTCTTT | CASGLISTSRAEAFF
TRBJ1-1 | NA | TRBD1 | TRBV18 | TGTGCCAGCTCCCTAGGACAGGGGGCTTTGTCTGAAGCTTTCTTT | CASSLGQGALSEAFF
TRBJ1-1 | NA | NA | TRBV19 | TGTGCCAGTAGTATGCATAGTAGCACTGAAGCTTTCTTT | CASSMHSSTEAFF
TRBJ2-3 | NA | NA | TRBV10-3 | TGTGCCATCGCGGCTAGCACAGATACGCAGTATTTT | CAIAASTDTQYF
TRBJ2-7 | NA | NA | TRBV7-8 | TGTGCCAGCAGCCCAAGGACTGGCTACGAGCAGTACTTC | CASSPRTGYEQYF
TRBJ1-2 | NA | NA | TRBV7-2 | TGTGCCAGCAGCTTAGATATCGGACCCTATGGCTACACCTTC | CASSLDIGPYGYTF
TRBJ2-2 | NA | NA | TRBV7-9 | TGTGCCAGCAGCTCAACCCGACGGTACACCGGGGAGCTGTTTTTT | CASSSTRRYTGELFF
TRBJ2-2 | NA | NA | TRBV7-3 | TGTGCCAGCAGCACGGGGTCCACCGGGGAGCTGTTTTTT | CASSTGSTGELFF
TRBJ2-7 | NA | TRBD2 | TRBV18 | TGTGCCAGCTCAAAGCTAGCGGGGGGGGCCTACGAGCAGTACTTC | CASSKLAGGAYEQYF
TRBJ1-2 | NA | NA | TRBV5-5 | TGTGCCAGCTGCCCCTCCCCGCTGGCGGAGGCTAACTATGGCTACACCTTC | CASCPSPLAEANYGYTF
TRBJ1-5 | NA | TRBD1 | TRBV7-8 | TGTGCCAGCAACATGTACCGGGACAGGGAGAGGCAGCCCCAGCATTTT | CASNMYRDRERQPQHF
TRBJ1-1 | NA | TRBD1 | TRBV12-5 | TGTGCTAGTGGTTTGGGGACAGGGGTCACTGAAGCTTTCTTT | CASGLGTGVTEAFF
TRBJ1-1 | once | NA | TRBV5-4 | TGTGCCAGCATCCTGACAGGAAGCCCCACTGAAGCTTTCTTT | CASILTGSPTEAFF
TRBJ2-4 | NA | NA | TRBV5-4 | TGTGCCAGCAGCTTGAAGAGGTCAGACTCAGCCAAAAACATTCAGTACTTC | CASSLKRSDSAKNIQYF
TRBJ2-3 | NA | TRBD2 | TRBV6-5 | TGTGCCAGCAGTCCTTGGACTAGCCGGCCAGATACGCAGTATTTT | CASSPWTSRPDTQYF
TRBJ1-1 | NA | NA | TRBV6-6 | TGTGCCAGCAGTTACTCGATGACAGCGAACACTGAAGCTTTCTTT | CASSYSMTANTEAFF
TRBJ2-5 | NA | TRBD1 | TRBV6-1 | TGTGCCAGCAGTGAACCGGGACAGGGGCGTGAGACCCAGTACTTC | CASSEPGQGRETQYF
TRBJ2-7 | NA | TRBD1 | TRBV5-1 | TGCGCCAGTACGACAACCGGGACAGGGGGCGTCGAGCAGTACTTC | CASTTTGTGGVEQYF
TRBJ1-6 | NA | NA | TRBV19 | TGTGCCAGTAGTACGCGAAAGGACAGTCTTACCAATTCACCCCTCCACTTT | CASSTRKDSLTNSPLHF
TRBJ1-5 | NA | TRBD1 | TRBV6-2/TRBV6-3 | TGTGCCAGCAGTTACGCTCACGACAGGGGTGGCAATCAGCCCCAGCATTTT | CASSYAHDRGGNQPQHF
TRBJ2-2 | once | NA | TRBV7-2 | TGTGCCAGCAGCCCACGGAGGGGATTAGGGAACACCGGGGAGCTGTTTTTT | CASSPRRGLGNTGELFF
TRBJ1-2 | NA | NA | TRBV7-9 | TGTGCCAGCAGCTTAGATGTGGGGACCTTCTATGGCTACACCTTC | CASSLDVGTFYGYTF
TRBJ1-1 | NA | NA | TRBV9 | TGTGCCAGCAGCGCCCCCCTCGGGCGGAACACTGAAGCTTTCTTT | CASSAPLGRNTEAFF
TRBJ1-4 | NA | TRBD1 | TRBV10-3 | TGTGCCATCAGTGGGATCCCGGGACAGGGGGGCGAAAAACTGTTTTTT | CAISGIPGQGGEKLFF
TRBJ1-6 | NA | TRBD1 | TRBV9 | TGTGCCAGCGGCTACAGGACAGGCGGTTATAATTCACCCCTCCACTTT | CASGYRTGGYNSPLHF
TRBJ1-2 | NA | NA | TRBV3-1/TRBV3-2 | TGTGCCAGCAGCTCCACAGGAGTTACTAACTATGGCTACACCTTC | CASSSTGVTNYGYTF
TRBJ2-5 | NA | NA | TRBV3-1/TRBV3-2 | TGTGCCAGCAGCCAAGACGTCCGGCCAGCAGAGACCCAGTACTTC | CASSQDVRPAETQYF
TRBJ1-1 | NA | NA | TRBV4-3 | TGCGCCAGCAGCCAAGATTTGGGGGCAAGGGACACTGAAGCTTTCTTT | CASSQDLGARDTEAFF
TRBJ1-3 | NA | NA | TRBV6-5 | TGTGCCAGCGTACACACTGGGGGGCCCGGGAACACCATATATTTT | CASVHTGGPGNTIYF
TRBJ1-1 | NA | NA | TRBV30 | TGTGCCTGGATGGGGAATACCCTTCACACTGAAGCTTTCTTT | CAWMGNTLHTEAFF
TRBJ1-1 | NA | TRBD1 | TRBV9 | TGTGCCAGCAGCGTTTCTTCAGGTGGGGGGACAGGGGACACTGAAGCTTTCTTT | CASSVSSGGGTGDTEAFF
TRBJ2-5 | NA | TRBD2 | TRBV7-2 | TGTGCCAGCAAAGCGGGAAGCGGGGGGGGTCCTGAGACCCAGTACTTC | CASKAGSGGGPETQYF
TRBJ1-3 | once | NA | TRBV4-2 | TGTGCCAGCAGCCAACCGGGGGATCGTTCTGGAAACACCATATATTTT | CASSQPGDRSGNTIYF
TRBJ1-5 | NA | TRBD1 | TRBV28 | TGTGCCAGCAGTCTTAGGGACAGCAATAGCAATCAGCCCCAGCATTTT | CASSLRDSNSNQPQHF